The 24 T cell receptor beta chains given below trace back to one sample, sequenced in a study of blood T cells in healthy people across ages. The second PCR ran roughly 6 to 11 cycles with a sample-barcoded 5' primer and J-beta primers. TCRdb re-called the 5' RACE reads through MiXCR, storing one row per CDR3 protein. The sample lists 550,000 to 750,000 distinct CDR3 sequences, roughly 21% seen once, with around 3.4% in the top ten. The sequencing input was blood. The source is a man aged 70-80 years in good health.

This clonotype has more than one count but fewer than ten. CDR3 sequence: CASSLVSEREYF. The DNA of the CDR3 is TGTGCCAGCAGCTTAGTGTCGGAGCGAGAGTACTTC. This sequence joins TRBV11-2 and TRBJ2-7; D remains unclear. The CDR3 contains 12 residues. Germline CDR1 reads SGHAT; CDR2 reads FQNNGV. Trimming shortened V by 1 base and J by 11 bases, and 12 bases separated the two germline ends. Supplemented by reference TRBV11-2 and TRBJ2-7, the full variable domain reads EAGVAQSPRYKIIEKRQSVAFWCNPISGHATLYWYQQILGQGPKLLIQFQNNGVVDDSQLPKDRFSAERLKGVDSTLKIQPAKLEDSAVYLCASSLVSEREYFGPGTRLTVT.

V is TRBV3-1 and J is TRBJ1-5; D is unclear. The germline CDR1 and CDR2 sequences are LGHDT and YNNKEL (reference sequence). This CDR3 is built from 16 residues. Trimming left V 1 base short and J 0 bases short, with 10 bases between. The CDR3 loop reads CASSQGLGGSNQPQHF. The DNA of the CDR3 is TGTGCCAGCAGCCAAGGGTTGGGTGGTAGCAATCAGCCCCAGCATTTT.

This clonotype was counted once. The chain has TRBV4-3 and TRBJ2-5; 7 nucleotides align to TRBD2. This CDR3 has 15 amino acids. The junction had 5 bases not matched to a gene; V was cut back by 1 base and J by 3 bases. Germline-derived CDR1 and CDR2 are LGHNA and YSLEER. The chain's CDR3 is CASSQVASGKETQYF. CDR3 DNA: TGCGCCAGCAGCCAAGTGGCTAGCGGAAAAGAGACCCAGTACTTC.

This clonotype was seen ten or more times. V and J are TRBV3-1 and TRBJ2-7; TRBD2 aligns across 14 bases. V trimming: 3 bases; J trimming: 2 bases; junction bases outside the gene matches: 0. The germline V gene encodes CDR1 LGHDT and CDR2 YNNKEL (reference sequence). The CDR3 has 15 amino acids. CDR3 sequence: CASSQTSGRAYEQYF. CDR3 nucleotides: TGTGCCAGCAGCCAGACTAGCGGGAGGGCCTACGAGCAGTACTTC.

The sample holds a few counts of this clonotype. The CDR3 nucleotides are TGTGCCAGCAGCGTCTCCGGGACAGTTACAAGTGAGCAGTTCTTC. Translated: CASSVSGTVTSEQFF. The chain joins TRBV7-2 to TRBJ2-5; 7 bases map to TRBD1. The J call may be incorrect, as the DNA end agrees better with TRBJ2-1. The germline V gene encodes CDR1 SGHTA and CDR2 FQGNSA. The CDR3 loop spans 15 amino acids.

The V and J genes are TRBV5-6 and TRBJ2-5; either TRBD1 or TRBD2 may supply D (5 bases each). The length of the CDR3 is 15 residues. CDR1 and CDR2 from the germline V gene are SGHDT and YYEEEE. V lost 4 bases and J 2 bases, leaving 15 bases between the germline ends. The CDR3 DNA reads TGTGCCAGCAGCCGAACCGGGACCCGGCAAGAGACCCAGTACTTC. Its translation is CASSRTGTRQETQYF.

Many counts were recorded for this clonotype. This sequence joins TRBV9 and TRBJ2-4; D possibly corresponds to TRBD1 (6 bases). The length of the CDR3 is 13 residues. Germline V gives CDR1 SGDLS, CDR2 YYNGEE. Trimming left V 3 bases short and J 3 bases short, with 7 bases between. CDR3 coding DNA: TGTGCCAGCAGCGCAGGGGACAAAAACATTCAGTACTTC. It specifies CASSAGDKNIQYF.

This chain links TRBV12-3 or TRBV12-4 with TRBJ2-7, with D unclear. V shed 6 bases and J shed 0 bases, with 12 bases lying between them. The CDR3 has 14 amino acids. The CDR3 reads CASRLSGYSYEQYF. The CDR3 DNA is TGTGCCAGCAGGCTATCTGGCTACTCCTACGAGCAGTACTTC.

This clonotype was counted between two and nine times. One end of the junction does not line up with germline, which may come from a read error. The V call is TRBV5-1, the J call TRBJ1-5; D is unresolved. Germline-derived CDR1 and CDR2 are SGHRS and YFSETQ. The CDR3 consists of 13 residues. CDR3 DNA: TGCGCCTGCAGCTTGGTCCCGGATCAGCCCCAGCATTTT. Protein: CACSLVPDQPQHF. Variable domain in full (rest from reference TRBV5-1 and TRBJ1-5): KAGVTQTPRYLIKTRGQQVTLSCSPISGHRSVSWYQQTPGQGLQFLFEYFSETQRNKGNFPGRFSGRQFSNSRSEMNVSTLELGDSALYLCACSLVPDQPQHFGDGTRLSIL.

This clonotype was observed a few times. The chain links TRBV4-1 to TRBJ1-2, with 9 positions matching TRBD1. CDR3 length: 14 residues. After removal of 5 bases from V and 7 bases from J, the junction contained 8 bases not matched to a gene. CDR1 and CDR2 from the germline V gene are MGHRA and YSYEKL. The CDR3 DNA reads as TGCGCCAGCAGCGCTCCGGGACAGGGATCTGGCTACACCTTC. Its protein product is CASSAPGQGSGYTF.

The gene calls are TRBV7-2 and TRBJ2-7; 8 positions match TRBD2. The CDR3 covers 14 residues. V trimming: 5 bases; J trimming: 5 bases; junction bases outside the gene matches: 8. Germline V gene sequence: CDR1 SGHTA, CDR2 FQGNSA. CDR3 DNA: TGTGCCAGCAGCCAACCACGGGGGGGTCACGAGCAGTACTTC. Amino acid sequence: CASSQPRGGHEQYF.

The chain recombines TRBV10-3 with TRBJ2-3; a possible D gene is TRBD1 (6 bases). V lost 0 bases to trimming and J lost 2 bases, with 12 bases between them. CDR3 length: 16 amino acids. Germline V CDR1 and CDR2: ENHRY, SYGVKD. CDR3 in amino acids: CAISESVTGPTDTQYF. CDR3 nucleotides: TGTGCCATCAGTGAGTCGGTGACAGGCCCCACAGATACGCAGTATTTT.

The CDR3 nucleotides read TGTGCCAGCAGCAGCTTGTCGACAGGATTGCTTAACTATGGCTACACCTTC. This translates into CASSSLSTGLLNYGYTF. V usage is TRBV3-1 and J usage is TRBJ1-2; D is perhaps TRBD1 (6 bases). Germline V gene sequence: CDR1 LGHDT, CDR2 YNNKEL (reference sequence). The length of the CDR3 is 17 residues. The V and J ends lost 5 bases and 1 base respectively, with 20 bases between them.

This clonotype appeared once. A much more abundant neighbour one base away suggests this may be a read error. The rearrangement links TRBV7-7 to TRBJ2-5; perhaps TRBD2 as D (5 bases). The CDR3 is made up of 15 amino acids. Per the germline V gene, CDR1 is SSHAT and CDR2 is FNYEAQ (reference sequence). The CDR3 protein is CASSGSERAEETQYF. Written as DNA, the CDR3 is TGTGCTAGCAGCGGTAGCGAGAGGGCCGAAGAGACCCAGTACTTC.

The V and J genes are TRBV29-1 and TRBJ1-1; D is undetermined. There are 12 residues in the CDR3. V lost 2 bases and J 2 bases, leaving 6 bases between the germline ends. Germline CDR1 and CDR2: SQVTM and ANQGSEA. CDR3 coding DNA: TGCAGCGTTGAACAACGAAACACTGAAGCTTTCTTT. Its protein is CSVEQRNTEAFF. Drawing the rest from reference TRBV29-1 and TRBJ1-1, the complete variable domain is SAVISQKPSRDICQRGTSLTIQCQVDSQVTMMFWYRQQPGQSLTLIATANQGSEATYESGFVIDKFPISRPNLTFSTLTVSNMSPEDSSIYLCSVEQRNTEAFFGQGTRLTVV.

The V and J genes are TRBV6-5 and TRBJ1-4; 10 nucleotides line up with TRBD1. Germline V CDR1 and CDR2: MNHEY, SVGAGI. With V trimmed by 4 bases and J by 6 bases, 8 bases remained unmatched. This CDR3 is 16 amino acids long. Written as DNA, the CDR3 is TGTGCCAGCAGTTTGACTGGACAGGGGGGTGATGAAAAACTGTTTTTT. Translation: CASSLTGQGGDEKLFF.

The rearrangement joins TRBV25-1 to TRBJ1-1; D uncertain. Trimming left V 3 bases short and J 0 bases short, with 11 bases between. Germline CDR1 and CDR2: MGHDK and SYGVNS. The CDR3 has 15 amino acids. Written as DNA, the CDR3 is TGTGCCAGCAGTGACGACGGTCTATTGAACACTGAAGCTTTCTTT. It is translated as CASSDDGLLNTEAFF.

This clonotype was seen ten or more times. V and J are TRBV10-2 and TRBJ1-3; D not certain. From germline, CDR1 is WSHSY and CDR2 SAAADI. The ends were cut back, 2 bases at V and 4 bases at J, with 6 bases in the middle. The length of the CDR3 is 13 residues. For the CDR3, the DNA is TGCGCCAGCAGTGAGGCGGGGGGAAACACCATATATTTT. Protein: CASSEAGGNTIYF.

The chain recombines TRBV11-2 with TRBJ1-5; no reliable D call. Germline CDR1 SGHAT, CDR2 FQNNGV. Trimming shortened V by 1 base and J by 2 bases, and 12 bases separated the two germline ends. There are 16 residues in the CDR3. CDR3 nucleotide sequence: TGTGCCAGCAGCTTAGTTGGTGGGGAGGGCAATCAGCCCCAGCATTTT. It codes for CASSLVGGEGNQPQHF.

This chain uses TRBV7-9 with TRBJ2-3; 7 bases align to TRBD2. J was trimmed by 1 base and V by 1 base; bases with no gene match: 5. Germline V gene data show CDR1 as SEHNR and CDR2 as FQNEAQ (reference sequence). The CDR3 extends over 16 amino acids. The CDR3 DNA is TGTGCCAGCAGCTTAGACTGGAGCGGGGGCACAGATACGCAGTATTTT. This translates into CASSLDWSGGTDTQYF.

This clonotype was counted only a few times. The chain links TRBV9 to TRBJ2-3; D is unclear. Germline values: CDR1 SGDLS, CDR2 YYNGEE. The CDR3 is 14 amino acids. With 1 base removed from V and 4 bases from J, the gap between germline ends came to 10 bases. The CDR3 nucleotides read TGTGCCAGCAGCGTACTTGGTTCGGCAGATACGCAGTATTTT. As protein: CASSVLGSADTQYF.

This chain connects TRBV5-4 to TRBJ2-3, with D perhaps TRBD2 (5 bases). Germline CDR1 SGHNT, CDR2 YYREEE (reference sequence). Trimming removed 2 bases at V and 4 bases at J, with 14 bases between. The CDR3 consists of 15 residues. CDR3 loop: CASSFGSGSADTQYF. CDR3 in DNA: TGTGCCAGCAGCTTTGGTTCGGGGAGTGCAGATACGCAGTATTTT.

The J gene is TRBJ1-2, the V gene TRBV3-1; a possible D gene is TRBD1 (6 bases). The V gene lost 2 bases and the J gene lost 7 bases, with 14 bases spanning the gap. CDR1 and CDR2 (germline): LGHDT, YNNKEL (reference sequence). The CDR3 is 14 residues long. CDR3 in DNA: TGTGCCAGCAGCCAAAAACAGGGACCAAGTGGCTACACCTTC. This sequence encodes CASSQKQGPSGYTF.

This clonotype was seen a handful of times. For the CDR3, the DNA is TGTGCCAGCAGCTTACCTCGCCGAAATAATGAAAAACTGTTTTTT. It codes for CASSLPRRNNEKLFF. The chain links TRBV7-2 to TRBJ1-4, with D uncertain. This CDR3 is 15 amino acids long. Trimming cost V 2 bases and J 4 bases, with 11 bases left between them. The germline V gene encodes CDR1 SGHTA and CDR2 FQGNSA. The variable domain in full, with the rest retrieved from reference TRBV7-2 and TRBJ1-4, is GAGVSQSPSNKVTEKGKDVELRCDPISGHTALYWYRQSLGQGLEFLIYFQGNSAPDKSGLPSDRFSAERTGGSVSTLTIQRTQQEDSAVYLCASSLPRRNNEKLFFGSGTQLSVL.